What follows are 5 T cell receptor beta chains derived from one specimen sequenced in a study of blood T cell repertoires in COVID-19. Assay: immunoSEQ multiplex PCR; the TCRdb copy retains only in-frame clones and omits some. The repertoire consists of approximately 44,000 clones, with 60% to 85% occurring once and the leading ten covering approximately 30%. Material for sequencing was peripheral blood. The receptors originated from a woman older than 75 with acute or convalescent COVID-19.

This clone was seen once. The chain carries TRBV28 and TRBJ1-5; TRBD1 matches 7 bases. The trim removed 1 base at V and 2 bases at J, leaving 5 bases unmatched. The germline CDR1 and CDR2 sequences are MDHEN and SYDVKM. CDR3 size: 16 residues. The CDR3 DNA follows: TGTGCCAGCAGTTTATCCTACGGACAGGGCAATCAGCCCCAGCATTTT. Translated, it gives CASSLSYGQGNQPQHF.

CDR3 bases: TGTGCCAGCTCAGACCAGAATGACAGGCAGTTCTTC. This translates into CASSDQNDRQFF. This chain links TRBV18 with TRBJ2-1; D is possibly TRBD1 (5 bases). Germline V gene sequence: CDR1 KGHSH, CDR2 LQKENI. Trimming left V 5 bases short and J 12 bases short, with 14 bases between. The CDR3 contains 12 residues.

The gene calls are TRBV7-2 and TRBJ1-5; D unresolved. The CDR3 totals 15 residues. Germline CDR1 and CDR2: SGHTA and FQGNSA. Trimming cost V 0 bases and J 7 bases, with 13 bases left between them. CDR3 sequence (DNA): TGTGCCAGCAGCTTAGCCTCGGAGAGGGAACAGCCCCAGCATTTT. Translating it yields CASSLASEREQPQHF.

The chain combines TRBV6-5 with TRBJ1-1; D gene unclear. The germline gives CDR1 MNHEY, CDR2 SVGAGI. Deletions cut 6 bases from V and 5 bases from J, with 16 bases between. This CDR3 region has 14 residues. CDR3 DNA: TGTGCCAGCAGGATTTACGGCGGGGAGACTGAAGCTTTCTTT. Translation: CASRIYGGETEAFF.

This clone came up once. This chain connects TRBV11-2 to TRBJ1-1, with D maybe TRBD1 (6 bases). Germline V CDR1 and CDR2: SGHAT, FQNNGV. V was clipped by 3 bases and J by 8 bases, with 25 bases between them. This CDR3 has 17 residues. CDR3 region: CASSLRGSGRMLMEAFF. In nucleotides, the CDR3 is TGTGCCAGCAGCTTGAGGGGGTCGGGACGGATGTTGATGGAAGCTTTCTTT.